These 23 T cell receptor beta chains originate from one sample sequenced in a study of long-term antiretroviral therapy in people with HIV. Samples were assayed with immunoSEQ v3.0 at survey level. TCRdb keeps only in-frame clones here, not all; method: immunoSEQ multiplex PCR. The table shows about 7,600 clones, with approximately 71% occurring only once. The sample was unsorted PBMCs, taken 0.2 years after starting antiretroviral therapy. The receptors shown here come from a man aged 40-49 years with HIV.

The rearrangement joins TRBV6-5 to TRBJ2-3; a weak D match, TRBD2 (6 bases). The V gene lost 2 bases and the J gene lost 4 bases, with 13 bases spanning the gap. In germline, CDR1 is MNHEY, CDR2 SVGAGI. The CDR3 has 15 residues. The CDR3 nucleotides are TGTGCCAGCAGTTACGCGCGGGGTTCGTCAGATACGCAGTATTTT. Translated, it gives CASSYARGSSDTQYF.

V and J are TRBV25-1 and TRBJ1-1; possible D gene TRBD1, 5 bases. V was shortened by 6 bases and J by 6 bases, with 14 bases between the two germline ends. The CDR3 contains 13 residues. Germline CDR1 reads MGHDK; CDR2 reads SYGVNS. CDR3 in DNA: TGTGCCAGCAGATGGGAGGGGTCCCCTGAAGCTTTCTTT. As protein: CASRWEGSPEAFF.

CDR3 nucleotide sequence: TGTGCCAGCAGCTGGGGAGACAGTGCCCCTGAAGCTTTCTTT. Encoded protein: CASSWGDSAPEAFF. The chain has TRBV25-1 and TRBJ1-1, with D possibly TRBD1 on 5 matching bases. The CDR3 length is 14 residues. V was trimmed by 6 bases and J by 6 bases, leaving 17 bases between them. CDR1 is MGHDK and CDR2 is SYGVNS in the germline V gene.

The gene calls are TRBV6-5 and TRBJ2-7, with D perhaps being TRBD1 or TRBD2 (5 bases each). V was shortened by 2 bases and J by 2 bases, with 10 bases between the two germline ends. The CDR3 has 14 residues. CDR1 and CDR2 from the germline V gene are MNHEY and SVGAGI. The chain's CDR3 is CASSYRDGTYEQYF. DNA for the CDR3: TGTGCCAGCAGTTACAGGGACGGCACCTACGAGCAGTACTTC.

The chain couples TRBV30 to TRBJ1-1; D call uncertain. Trimming removed 0 bases at V and 4 bases at J, with 15 bases between. The germline CDR1 and CDR2 sequences are GTSNPN and SVGIG (reference sequence). The CDR3 totals 15 residues. The CDR3 bases are TGTGCCTGGAGTGTCTCCCTTGCCAGTACCACTGAAGCTTTCTTT. It translates to CAWSVSLASTTEAFF.

The gene calls are TRBV30 and TRBJ2-4, with 7 positions matching TRBD1. Germline V gene lookup returns CDR1 GTSNPN and CDR2 SVGIG (reference sequence). Germline trimming cut 1 base from V and 6 bases from J; bases unmatched to any gene: 3. The CDR3 is made up of 13 amino acids. CDR3 sequence reads: CAWSGGGVNIQYF. The DNA for the CDR3 is TGTGCCTGGAGTGGAGGGGGCGTAAACATTCAGTACTTC.

V usage is TRBV29-1 and J usage is TRBJ1-1; the D gene is possibly TRBD1 (6 bases). The germline CDR1 and CDR2 sequences are SQVTM and ANQGSEA. V gave up 1 base and J gave up 3 bases, with 18 bases separating them. The CDR3 is 16 residues long. CDR3 in DNA: TGCAGCGTTGAAGGGACAGATTCAGGGTCGGACACTGAAGCTTTCTTT. Translation gives CSVEGTDSGSDTEAFF.

V and J are TRBV11-3 and TRBJ2-1; 11 bases map to TRBD2. Looked up from germline, CDR1 is SGHNT and CDR2 is YENEEA. V was clipped by 6 bases and J by 9 bases; unmatched bases: 7. CDR3 size: 14 residues. CDR3 coding DNA: TGTGCCAGCAGGTCTAGCGGGGGGTACGTTGAGCAGTTCTTC. Amino acid sequence: CASRSSGGYVEQFF.

The rearrangement joins TRBV21-1 to TRBJ2-7; TRBD2, as called in the table, went unchecked against the DNA. TRBV21-1 has pseudogene status. This CDR3 comprises 19 residues. Here the CDR3 DNA reads TGTGCCAGCAGCAAAGGACCCCTTGGAACGCCGGGACTAGAAAGCGAGCAGTACTTC. Translated, it gives CASSKGPLGTPGLESEQYF.

The chain combines TRBV30 with TRBJ1-4; D uncertain. The CDR3 covers 15 residues. The germline V gene has CDR1 GTSNPN and CDR2 SVGIG (reference sequence). The ends were cut back, 4 bases at V and 4 bases at J, with 16 bases in the middle. This CDR3 reads CAWNPLGGYNEKLFF. The CDR3 DNA is TGTGCCTGGAATCCTTTGGGCGGATATAATGAAAAACTGTTTTTT.

CDR3 sequence (DNA): TGCGCCAGCAGCTTACAGGGTAAGCTTTCCGATGGCTACACCTTC. This sequence encodes CASSLQGKLSDGYTF. The genes are TRBV5-1 and TRBJ1-2; a weak D match, TRBD1 (6 bases). CDR1 is SGHRS, CDR2 YFSETQ, per germline. Trimming stripped 2 bases from V and 6 bases from J, with 17 bases between. The CDR3 extends over 15 amino acids.

This clone was observed once. The chain is built from TRBV5-6 and TRBJ1-2; maybe TRBD1 (6 bases). The CDR3 sequence is 16 residues long. Deletions cut 0 bases from V and 1 base from J, with 13 bases between. Germline loops: CDR1 SGHDT, CDR2 YYEEEE. The CDR3 sequence is CASSLVAGDLNYGYTF. The CDR3 nucleotides read TGTGCCAGCAGCTTGGTAGCAGGGGACCTTAACTATGGCTACACCTTC.

The CDR3 here is CASSIAVPVNTEAFF. Written as DNA, the CDR3 is TGTGCCAGTAGTATAGCCGTACCGGTGAACACTGAAGCTTTCTTT. The chain recombines TRBV19 with TRBJ1-1; D uncertain. Germline CDR1 LNHDA, CDR2 SQIVND (reference sequence). Between the trimmed V and J ends, which lost 1 base and 0 bases, there was a span of 9 bases. The CDR3 extends over 15 amino acids. The full variable domain, its missing parts supplied by reference TRBV19 and TRBJ1-1, is DGGITQSPKYLFRKEGQNVTLSCEQNLNHDAMYWYRQDPGQGLRLIYYSQIVNDFQKGDIAEGYSVSREKKESFPLTVTSAQKNPTAFYLCASSIAVPVNTEAFFGQGTRLTVV.

This clone occurred a few times. The chain combines TRBV4-1 with TRBJ2-7; 8 bases are a match to TRBD2. Trimming took 6 bases from V and 1 from J; bases not matched to a gene: 8. Germline CDR1 MGHRA, CDR2 YSYEKL. The CDR3 sequence is 15 residues long. The CDR3 reads CASSYGAGVSYEQYF. In DNA form, the CDR3 reads TGCGCCAGCAGTTACGGAGCGGGGGTTTCCTACGAGCAGTACTTC.

This chain uses TRBV7-8 with TRBJ1-1, with D maybe TRBD1 (6 bases). This CDR3 contains 15 residues. Per germline, CDR1 SGHVS and CDR2 FQNEAQ. V dropped 5 bases and J dropped 1 base, with 14 bases sitting between them. The CDR3 loop reads CASSTGTRGNTEAFF. As DNA, the CDR3 is TGTGCCAGCAGCACCGGAACCAGGGGGAACACTGAAGCTTTCTTT. Supplemented by reference TRBV7-8 and TRBJ1-1, the full variable domain reads GAGVSQSPRYKVAKRGQDVALRCDPISGHVSLFWYQQALGQGPEFLTYFQNEAQLDKSGLPSDRFFAERPEGSVSTLKIQRTQQEDSAVYLCASSTGTRGNTEAFFGQGTRLTVV.

This chain links TRBV30 with TRBJ2-2, with TRBD1 matching 7 bases. The ends lost 2 bases at V and 1 base at J; junction bases unmatched: 1. Germline loops: CDR1 GTSNPN, CDR2 SVGIG (reference sequence). The CDR3 is 14 amino acids. The CDR3 DNA reads TGTGCCTGGAGTAGACAGGGGAACACCGGGGAGCTGTTTTTT. Its protein is CAWSRQGNTGELFF. Filled out from reference TRBV30 and TRBJ2-2, the complete variable domain reads SQTIHQWPATLVQPVGSPLSLECTVEGTSNPNLYWYRQAAGRGLQLLFYSVGIGQISSEVPQNLSASRPQDRQFILSSKKLLLSDSGFYLCAWSRQGNTGELFFGEGSRLTVL.

The chain couples TRBV5-4 to TRBJ2-3; tentative D call: TRBD2 (6 bases). The germline V gene encodes CDR1 SGHNT and CDR2 YYREEE (reference sequence). There are 16 residues in the CDR3. V lost 2 bases, J lost 2 bases, and 15 bases lay in between. For the CDR3, the DNA is TGTGCCAGCAGCTTAGGTCTCGGCGGGAACACAGATACGCAGTATTTT. This gives the protein CASSLGLGGNTDTQYF. The complete variable domain, with remaining parts taken from reference TRBV5-4 and TRBJ2-3, reads ETGVTQSPTHLIKTRGQQVTLRCSSQSGHNTVSWYQQALGQGPQFIFQYYREEENGRGNFPPRFSGLQFPNYSSELNVNALELDDSALYLCASSLGLGGNTDTQYFGPGTRLTVL.

The J gene is TRBJ2-1, the V gene TRBV29-1; 9 positions agree with TRBD2. The germline V gene has CDR1 SQVTM and CDR2 ANQGSEA. The CDR3 loop spans 15 amino acids. V was clipped by 4 bases and J by 6 bases; unmatched bases: 10. CDR3 in DNA: TGCAGCGTTGCCTTGGCGGGGGGGCCTTTCAATGAGCAGTTCTTC. Encoded protein: CSVALAGGPFNEQFF.

The chain couples TRBV10-3 to TRBJ1-4, with 10 bases aligning to TRBD1. Losses at the gene ends were 4 bases for V and 15 bases for J; bases not matched to a gene: 5. Germline CDR1 and CDR2: ENHRY and SYGVKD. The CDR3 consists of 12 residues. The CDR3 is CAISGDRGEVFF. In DNA, the CDR3 is TGTGCCATCAGTGGGGACAGGGGAGAGGTGTTTTTT.

The rearrangement uses TRBV11-2 and TRBJ2-7; TRBD1 aligns across 7 bases. In germline, CDR1 is SGHAT, CDR2 FQNNGV. The ends lost 5 bases at V and 3 bases at J; junction bases unmatched: 10. The CDR3 extends over 15 amino acids. CDR3 sequence: CASSRIRDSHYEQYF. CDR3 nucleotides: TGTGCCAGCAGCAGGATCCGGGACAGCCACTACGAGCAGTACTTC.

Here the CDR3 reads CASSITAGAGTVYGYTF. The CDR3 region has the DNA TGTGCCAGTAGTATCACGGCAGGGGCAGGGACGGTCTATGGCTACACCTTC. This chain joins TRBV19 and TRBJ1-2; tentative D call: TRBD1 (6 bases). Looked up from germline, CDR1 is LNHDA and CDR2 is SQIVND (reference sequence). V gave up 3 bases and J gave up 4 bases, with 21 bases separating them. The CDR3 totals 17 residues.

The rearrangement uses TRBV7-9 and TRBJ2-5; a weak D match, TRBD1 (5 bases). Germline assignment: CDR1 SEHNR and CDR2 FQNEAQ (reference sequence). V lost 8 bases, J lost 0 bases, and 10 bases lay in between. This CDR3 has 13 amino acids. The DNA for the CDR3 is TGTGCCAGCGGAACGGACAACCAAGAGACCCAGTACTTC. Protein product: CASGTDNQETQYF.

This chain joins TRBV11-2 and TRBJ1-2, with a tentative D call TRBD1 (5 bases). The CDR3 runs to 14 residues. The germline V gene encodes CDR1 SGHAT and CDR2 FQNNGV. V lost 3 bases to trimming and J lost 7 bases, with 15 bases between them. In DNA, the CDR3 is TGTGCCAGCAGCTTGGGGCCAGGGTTATTTGGCTACACCTTC. Translated, it gives CASSLGPGLFGYTF.